This TCR beta chain emerged from a study of blood T cell repertoires in COVID-19. Study summary: There were acute and convalescent COVID-19 samples, and they came from the United States, Italy and Spain.

Using immunoSEQ multiplex PCR, the repertoire was profiled, and TCRdb retains in-frame clones only, with some absent. The sample holds 300,000 to 450,000 clones, approximately 80% seen once. Per germline, CDR1 MGHRA and CDR2 YSYEKL. The CDR3 has 14 amino acids. Trimming took 5 bases from V and 6 from J; bases not matched to a gene: 6. The chain couples TRBV4-1 to TRBJ2-2; 7 nucleotides agree with TRBD1. The TCR originated in a human donor with acute or convalescent COVID-19. The donor label of this sample is uncertain. Material: peripheral blood. The CDR3 region is CASSSLTGSGELFF. The CDR3 DNA follows: TGCGCCAGCAGCTCGCTGACAGGGTCCGGGGAGCTGTTTTTT.